Listed below are T cell receptor beta chains from one sample, sequenced in a study of blood T cell repertoires in COVID-19. The method was immunoSEQ multiplex PCR; TCRdb's version includes in-frame clones alone and lacks a portion of them. The sample has under 300,000 clones; 82% are singletons. Source material: peripheral blood. The source is an elderly woman with active or convalescent COVID-19. Both conserved end residues are part of each CDR3. D genes are given only for firm matches. Size tells how often a clone was seen (once, few, many) or the class of an expanded clone, and some rows leave it out.

TRBJ2-1 | TRBV11-3 | NA | few | TGTGCCAGCAGCTTGGGGGGGTACGGCAGGGGAACCTCCTACAATGAGCAGTTCTTC | CASSLGGYGRGTSYNEQFF
TRBJ1-2 | TRBV30 | NA | NA | TGTGCCTGGTCTCGGGGGGGGCTAAATGGCTACACCTTC | CAWSRGGLNGYTF
TRBJ2-7 | TRBV7-6 | NA | NA | TGTGCCAGCAGCCCGAGACTGGATTTCTCCTACGAGCAGTACTTC | CASSPRLDFSYEQYF
TRBJ1-6 | TRBV18 | NA | NA | TGTGCCAGCTCACCCCATGCTACAGGGCAGTCACCCCTCCACTTT | CASSPHATGQSPLHF
TRBJ1-2 | TRBV18 | TRBD1 | NA | TGTGCCAGCTCACTCGCCGGACAGGGGACAGGGAATGGCTACACCTTC | CASSLAGQGTGNGYTF
TRBJ2-5 | TRBV19 | TRBD2 | NA | TGTGCCAGTAGTATCGGAACTAGCGGGACGGAGACCCAGTACTTC | CASSIGTSGTETQYF
TRBJ1-6 | TRBV7-6 | TRBD1 | NA | TGTGCCAGCAGCTACAGGGGTGGGGGAAATTCACCCCTCCACTTT | CASSYRGGGNSPLHF
TRBJ1-2 | TRBV19 | NA | NA | TGTGCCAGTAGTCCCGGACAAGGCGGATTCTATGGCTACACCTTC | CASSPGQGGFYGYTF
TRBJ2-7 | TRBV28 | NA | NA | TGTGCCAGCAGTACCGGGACACCTACCTACGAGCAGTACTTC | CASSTGTPTYEQYF
TRBJ2-1 | TRBV5-1 | NA | NA | TGCGCCAGCGGCAAGGGAGAGCTTTACAATGAGCAGTTCTTC | CASGKGELYNEQFF
TRBJ1-6 | TRBV3-1/TRBV3-2 | TRBD1 | NA | TGTGCCAGCAGTCGACAGGGAAGTAATTCACCCCTCCACTTT | CASSRQGSNSPLHF
TRBJ1-4 | TRBV5-4 | NA | NA | TGTGCCAGCAGCTTGGAGGCAGGGCCTAATGAAAAACTGTTTTTT | CASSLEAGPNEKLFF
TRBJ1-2 | TRBV25-1 | TRBD1 | NA | TGTGCCAGCAGTACAGGGGATTGGGTTTCGGGCTACACCTTC | CASSTGDWVSGYTF
TRBJ1-2 | TRBV6-5 | TRBD1 | NA | TGTGCCAGCAGGGCAGGGGGTCAAGCTAACTATGGCTACACCTTC | CASRAGGQANYGYTF
TRBJ2-1 | TRBV7-2 | TRBD2 | NA | TGTGCCAGCAGCCAAGCTTTGGCGGGAGGGTGGGAGCAGTTCTTC | CASSQALAGGWEQFF
TRBJ1-1 | TRBV3-1/TRBV3-2 | TRBD1 | NA | TGTGCCAGCAGAACTCAGGGGGGCACTGAAGCTTTCTTT | CASRTQGGTEAFF
TRBJ2-2 | TRBV7-8 | NA | NA | TGTGCCAGCAGCCCAGGTCGGCAATCCGGCAAGACCGGGGAGCTGTTTTTT | CASSPGRQSGKTGELFF
TRBJ1-2 | TRBV6-4 | TRBD1 | NA | TGTGCCAGCACTGACGGGACAGCCGAGCGCTACACCTTC | CASTDGTAERYTF
TRBJ1-1 | TRBV7-9 | NA | NA | TGTGCCAGCAGCTTGGACAAGGGATGGACTGAAGCTTTCTTT | CASSLDKGWTEAFF
TRBJ1-4 | TRBV27 | NA | NA | TGTGCCAGCAGTTCAGGAGGTAATGAAAAACTGTTTTTT | CASSSGGNEKLFF
TRBJ2-3 | TRBV30 | NA | NA | TGTGCCTGGAGTGTAGCGAGGTCCCCCTTCACAGATACGCAGTATTTT | CAWSVARSPFTDTQYF
TRBJ2-2 | TRBV19 | NA | NA | TGTGCCAGTAGAGACACGTCCAGAGGGGAGCTGTTTTTT | CASRDTSRGELFF
TRBJ1-2 | TRBV19 | NA | NA | TGTGCCAGTAGTATCTATAGGTTGGAGGATGGCTACACCTTC | CASSIYRLEDGYTF
TRBJ2-2 | TRBV2 | TRBD1 | NA | TGTGCCAGCAATCCGGACAGGGTGGGCACCGGGGAGCTGTTTTTT | CASNPDRVGTGELFF
TRBJ2-7 | TRBV2 | TRBD1 | NA | TGTGCCAGCAGAGCCGGACAGGGCCGAATCTACGAGCAGTACTTC | CASRAGQGRIYEQYF
TRBJ2-7 | TRBV7-6 | NA | NA | TGTGCCAGCAGCCCCCTAGCGACAGTATCCTACGAGCAGTACTTC | CASSPLATVSYEQYF
TRBJ2-3 | TRBV30 | NA | NA | TGTGCCTGGGATACGCTAGTCCCCGGAGCAAGTCCGCAGTATTTT | CAWDTLVPGASPQYF
TRBJ1-3 | TRBV10-3 | TRBD1 | NA | TGTGCCATCAGTGACACTACTAGACAGGGCTCTCCCTCTGGAAACACCATATATTTT | CAISDTTRQGSPSGNTIYF
TRBJ2-7 | TRBV5-1 | TRBD2 | NA | TGCGCCAGCAGCCTTCAGCGGGAGGGCCTCTACGAGCAGTACTTC | CASSLQREGLYEQYF
TRBJ2-1 | TRBV19 | NA | NA | TGTGCCAGTAATATTTTCGGGAGCAATGAGCAGTTCTTC | CASNIFGSNEQFF
TRBJ2-3 | TRBV5-1 | NA | NA | TGCGCCAGCAGCGACGGGCGACTAGAATCTGCAGATACGCAGTATTTT | CASSDGRLESADTQYF
TRBJ2-7 | TRBV12-3/TRBV12-4 | NA | few | TGTGCCAGCAGTTTCCTGGCCGAGCAGTACTTC | CASSFLAEQYF
TRBJ2-3 | TRBV5-1 | TRBD2 | few | TGCGCCAGCAGCTTGGTCAGACTAGCGGGAGGGATAGATACGCAGTATTTT | CASSLVRLAGGIDTQYF
TRBJ1-5 | TRBV27 | NA | NA | TGTGCCAGCAGTTTAATAAGGGGGACCCATAGCAATCAGCCCCAGCATTTT | CASSLIRGTHSNQPQHF
TRBJ1-1 | TRBV18 | TRBD1 | NA | TGTGCCAGCTCCCAGACAGGGGTTGGTGTAGCTTTCTTT | CASSQTGVGVAFF
TRBJ1-6 | TRBV27 | TRBD1 | NA | TGTGCCAGCACTACAAGGACAGGGGGGTATAATTCACCCCTCCACTTT | CASTTRTGGYNSPLHF
TRBJ1-3 | TRBV30 | TRBD1 | NA | TGTGCCTGGAGTGGAGCTACAGGGGCTTCAGGAAACACCATATATTTT | CAWSGATGASGNTIYF
TRBJ1-1 | TRBV2 | NA | NA | TGTGCCAGCAGTGAGAGTGAGGGTCTCGGGGGCACTGAAGCTTTCTTT | CASSESEGLGGTEAFF
TRBJ2-1 | TRBV7-9 | NA | NA | TGTGCCAGCAGCTTAGGGGGCAGTTCTAGCTCCTACAATGAGCAGTTCTTC | CASSLGGSSSSYNEQFF
TRBJ2-1 | TRBV9 | NA | NA | TGTGCCAGCAGCTTTACTTCGGCGGGGGCCCCCTACAATGAGCAGTTCTTC | CASSFTSAGAPYNEQFF
TRBJ2-3 | TRBV5-1 | NA | few | TGCGCCAGCAGCTTGGAACGTTCAACTAGCACAGATACGCAGTATTTT | CASSLERSTSTDTQYF
TRBJ1-2 | TRBV7-9 | NA | NA | TGTGCCAGCAGCTTAGGCGCAGGGGATCATGGCTACACCTTC | CASSLGAGDHGYTF
TRBJ1-3 | TRBV28 | NA | NA | TGTGCCAGCAGCTCTACCAACACCATATATTTT | CASSSTNTIYF
TRBJ2-1 | TRBV19 | NA | NA | TGTGCCAGTAGTATAGAACGGGGTCGATTTAACAATGAGCAGTTCTTC | CASSIERGRFNNEQFF
TRBJ2-7 | TRBV2 | NA | few | TGTGCCAGCAGTGAAAGGGCGGGACGGACCTACGAGCAGTACTTC | CASSERAGRTYEQYF
TRBJ1-1 | TRBV11-2 | NA | NA | TGTGCCAGCAGAGTTGACAGGAACACTGAAGCTTTCTTT | CASRVDRNTEAFF
TRBJ2-3 | TRBV29-1 | TRBD2 | NA | TGCAGCGCCTCCGGGACTAGCGGTACAGATACGCAGTATTTT | CSASGTSGTDTQYF
TRBJ1-6 | TRBV30 | NA | few | TGTGCCTGGAGTGTTAGGGGCCGGGGGAATTCACCCCTCCACTTT | CAWSVRGRGNSPLHF
TRBJ2-5 | TRBV5-1 | TRBD1 | NA | TGCGCCAGCAGCTTGGGGTATGGACAGGGAAGATCGGAGACCCAGTACTTC | CASSLGYGQGRSETQYF
TRBJ2-5 | TRBV5-6 | TRBD1 | NA | TGTGCCAGCAGCCCGCGGACAGGCTATCGGGAAGAGACCCAGTACTTC | CASSPRTGYREETQYF
TRBJ1-2 | TRBV2 | TRBD1 | NA | TGTGCCAGCAGCGAGGACAGGGGTGGCGGCTACACCTTC | CASSEDRGGGYTF